A single sample gave rise to the 11 T cell receptor beta chains below, sequenced in a study of OX40 agonist ivuxolimab in advanced cancers. Profiled with immunoSEQ multiplex PCR; TCRdb holds only in-frame clones, not every one. The sample shows some 60,000 clones, 85% of them seen only once. Source: CD4+ or CD8+ T cells sorted from blood, taken in a trial of the OX40 agonist ivuxolimab. Source of these receptors: an adult with an advanced solid tumor such as melanoma, head and neck, liver or kidney cancer.

This chain connects TRBV19 to TRBJ1-2; D is unresolved. V lost 7 bases and J lost 2, with 17 bases in between. Germline-derived CDR1 and CDR2 are LNHDA and SQIVND (reference sequence). CDR3 length: 15 amino acids. Here the CDR3 reads CASTPVGQSNYGYTF. The CDR3 DNA is TGTGCCAGTACCCCCGTCGGGCAGTCCAACTATGGCTACACCTTC.

This clone appeared once. V usage is TRBV28 and J usage is TRBJ2-7; TRBD1 aligns across 10 bases. V was clipped by 8 bases and J by 4 bases; unmatched bases: 11. The germline V gene encodes CDR1 MDHEN and CDR2 SYDVKM. The CDR3 consists of 15 residues. The chain's CDR3 is CASPPPGQGIYEQYF. The CDR3 DNA reads as TGTGCCAGCCCTCCGCCGGGACAGGGGATTTACGAGCAGTACTTC.

The rearrangement uses TRBV6-6 and TRBJ2-4; no reliable D call. V was cut by 8 bases and J by 1 base, with 9 bases left in between. The CDR3 is 13 amino acids. Germline values: CDR1 MNHNY, CDR2 SVGAGI (reference sequence). The CDR3 sequence: CASFADAKNIQYF. For the CDR3, the DNA is TGTGCCAGCTTTGCAGACGCCAAAAACATTCAGTACTTC.

The V and J genes are TRBV9 and TRBJ1-5, with 8 bases that match TRBD1. The CDR3 has 15 amino acids. Germline CDR1 is SGDLS and CDR2 is YYNGEE. V lost 2 bases and J lost 3; bases outside the gene matches: 4. The CDR3 nucleotides are TGTGCCAGCAGCGTCGCAGGGGGCAACAATCAGCCCCAGCATTTT. Residues: CASSVAGGNNQPQHF.

The chain joins TRBV9 to TRBJ1-6; possible D gene TRBD1, 6 bases. Between the trimmed V and J ends, which lost 2 bases and 9 bases, there was a span of 15 bases. CDR1 and CDR2 from the germline V gene are SGDLS and YYNGEE. There are 15 residues in the CDR3. This CDR3 is CASSVQGSGVSPLHF. The CDR3 nucleotides are TGTGCCAGCAGCGTTCAGGGGAGTGGGGTTTCACCCCTCCACTTT.

This clone was detected only once. J is TRBJ2-3 and V is TRBV18; 10 bases align to TRBD2. This CDR3 spans 14 amino acids. CDR1 is KGHSH and CDR2 is LQKENI in the germline V gene. The ends lost 5 bases at V and 4 bases at J; junction bases unmatched: 3. The CDR3 is CASSRLAGADTQYF. CDR3 DNA sequence: TGTGCCAGCTCAAGGCTAGCGGGGGCAGATACGCAGTATTTT.

The chain employs TRBV13 and TRBJ2-1; D is unresolved. This CDR3 spans 14 amino acids. The V end was cut by 1 base, the J end by 8 bases, with 12 bases between. The germline V gene has CDR1 PRHDT and CDR2 FYEKMQ (reference sequence). The CDR3: CASSLELASDEQFF. In nucleotides, the CDR3 is TGTGCCAGCAGCTTAGAATTGGCGAGCGATGAGCAGTTCTTC.

The chain joins TRBV19 to TRBJ2-7; D is undetermined. CDR3 length: 13 amino acids. Germline CDR1 and CDR2: LNHDA and SQIVND (reference sequence). Deletions cut 3 bases from V and 3 bases from J, with 9 bases between. The CDR3 here is CASSIRQSYEQYF. The CDR3 DNA follows: TGTGCCAGTAGTATCCGCCAGAGCTACGAGCAGTACTTC.

The chain employs TRBV7-6 and TRBJ2-2; 8 nucleotides match TRBD1. Trimming cost V 8 bases and J 4 bases; bases outside gene matches: 6. Germline loops: CDR1 SGHVS, CDR2 FNYEAQ. The CDR3 runs to 14 residues. This CDR3 reads CASQGAVSTGELFF. In nucleotides, the CDR3 is TGTGCCAGCCAGGGGGCGGTCTCCACCGGGGAGCTGTTTTTT. Full variable domain (remainder filled in from reference TRBV7-6 and TRBJ2-2): GAGVSQSPRYKVTKRGQDVALRCDPISGHVSLYWYRQALGQGPEFLTYFNYEAQQDKSGLPNDRFSAERPEGSISTLTIQRTEQRDSAMYRCASQGAVSTGELFFGEGSRLTVL.

The chain joins TRBV19 to TRBJ1-5; D might be TRBD1 (5 bases). Germline V gives CDR1 LNHDA, CDR2 SQIVND (reference sequence). Trimming removed 8 bases at V and 4 bases at J, with 12 bases between. The CDR3 has 13 residues. CDR3 bases: TGTGCCAGTGGGGACGGAGTAAATCAGCCCCAGCATTTT. It yields the protein CASGDGVNQPQHF.

V and J are TRBV14 and TRBJ1-3; D unresolved. With 8 bases removed from V and 0 bases from J, the gap between germline ends came to 11 bases. The CDR3 has 14 residues. The germline gives CDR1 SGHDN, CDR2 FVKESK. CDR3 sequence: CASAQSFSGNTIYF. The CDR3 DNA follows: TGTGCCAGCGCTCAGTCCTTCTCTGGAAACACCATATATTTT.